Listed below are T cell receptor beta chains from one sample, sequenced in a study of early T cells in non-severe SARS-CoV-2 infection. TCRdb itself ran the 5' RACE reads through MiXCR, one entry per CDR3 protein. Of 66,000 or so distinct CDR3 sequences listed, 13% are singletons. The sample was whole blood. The receptors stem from an adult who was a healthcare worker with PCR-confirmed SARS-CoV-2 infection or an uninfected control (not recorded which). The CDR3 runs from the conserved cysteine through the conserved F or W. D genes are given only for firm matches. The size of a clone is reported for some rows only, either as once, few or many, or as a class for expanded clones.

J gene: TRBJ2-2; clone size: many; CDR3 length: 15; D gene: TRBD1; V gene: TRBV5-1; CDR3 DNA: TGCGCCAGCAGCACCGGACAGGGTAGCGCCGGGGAGCTGTTTTTT; CDR3 protein: CASSTGQGSAGELFF
J gene: TRBJ2-7; clone size: many; CDR3 length: 18; D gene: .; V gene: TRBV15; CDR3 DNA: TGTGCCACCAGCAGAGATAACTATAATATCGGGGGGCGGTACGAGCAGTACTTC; CDR3 protein: CATSRDNYNIGGRYEQYF
J gene: TRBJ2-7; clone size: .; CDR3 length: 14; D gene: .; V gene: TRBV29-1; CDR3 DNA: TGCAGCGTTGAAGATCTAGGAAGGAGGGACGAGCAGTACTTC; CDR3 protein: CSVEDLGRRDEQYF
J gene: TRBJ2-3; clone size: many; CDR3 length: 16; D gene: TRBD2; V gene: TRBV13; CDR3 DNA: TGTGCCAGCAGCTTTGGGACTAGCGGTTTCACAGATACGCAGTATTTT; CDR3 protein: CASSFGTSGFTDTQYF
J gene: TRBJ2-7; clone size: few; CDR3 length: 13; D gene: TRBD1; V gene: TRBV20-1; CDR3 DNA: TGCAGTGCTGACCGGGACAGGGGCTACGAGCAGTACTTC; CDR3 protein: CSADRDRGYEQYF
J gene: TRBJ2-7; clone size: many; CDR3 length: 14; D gene: .; V gene: TRBV9; CDR3 DNA: TGTGCCAGCAGCACACACAGGAGCTCCTACGAGCAGTACTTC; CDR3 protein: CASSTHRSSYEQYF
J gene: TRBJ1-5; clone size: many; CDR3 length: 15; D gene: .; V gene: TRBV9; CDR3 DNA: TGTGCCAGCAGCGTAGGCCGGGGCCGCAATCAGCCCCAGCATTTT; CDR3 protein: CASSVGRGRNQPQHF
J gene: TRBJ1-2; clone size: few; CDR3 length: 13; D gene: .; V gene: TRBV5-8; CDR3 DNA: TGTGCCAGCAGCTTGGAGTACGGAGACGGCTACACCTTC; CDR3 protein: CASSLEYGDGYTF
J gene: TRBJ2-1; clone size: many; CDR3 length: 12; D gene: .; V gene: TRBV7-2; CDR3 DNA: TGTGCCAGCAGCCCGACGAGGAATGAGCAGTTCTTC; CDR3 protein: CASSPTRNEQFF
J gene: TRBJ2-3; clone size: .; CDR3 length: 17; D gene: TRBD2; V gene: TRBV7-2; CDR3 DNA: TGTGCCAGCAGCCGGACTAGCGGGAGGGCCCTCCCAGATACGCAGTATTTT; CDR3 protein: CASSRTSGRALPDTQYF
J gene: TRBJ2-7; clone size: few; CDR3 length: 12; D gene: .; V gene: TRBV13; CDR3 DNA: TGTGCCAGCAGCCCGGGACCTTACGAGCAGTACTTC; CDR3 protein: CASSPGPYEQYF
J gene: TRBJ1-1; clone size: few; CDR3 length: 13; D gene: .; V gene: TRBV5-1; CDR3 DNA: TGCGCCAGCAGCGTAGACAGGAACACTGAAGCTTTCTTT; CDR3 protein: CASSVDRNTEAFF
J gene: TRBJ2-1; clone size: .; CDR3 length: 12; D gene: .; V gene: TRBV11-3; CDR3 DNA: TGTGCCAGCAGCGCGGCCAACAATGAGCAGTTCTTC; CDR3 protein: CASSAANNEQFF
J gene: TRBJ1-2; clone size: few; CDR3 length: 14; D gene: .; V gene: TRBV27; CDR3 DNA: TGTGCCAGCAGTTTACTGGGGCCGCGGACTGGCTACACCTTC; CDR3 protein: CASSLLGPRTGYTF
J gene: TRBJ1-1; clone size: once; CDR3 length: 14; D gene: .; V gene: TRBV10-3; CDR3 DNA: TGTGCCATCAGCCCCGGGGTCATGAACACTGAAGCTTTCTTT; CDR3 protein: CAISPGVMNTEAFF
J gene: TRBJ2-6; clone size: .; CDR3 length: 13; D gene: .; V gene: TRBV28; CDR3 DNA: TGTGCCAGCCTTCAGCCCGGGGCCAACGTCCTGACTTTC; CDR3 protein: CASLQPGANVLTF
J gene: TRBJ2-3; clone size: .; CDR3 length: 15; D gene: .; V gene: TRBV10-3; CDR3 DNA: TGTGCCGTCAGTGAGCCCGCTATATTCGGGGCCACGCAGTATTTT; CDR3 protein: CAVSEPAIFGATQYF
J gene: TRBJ2-1; clone size: many; CDR3 length: 14; D gene: TRBD2; V gene: TRBV19; CDR3 DNA: TGTGCCAGTAGTTGGGCGGGAGTCCACAATGAGCAGTTCTTC; CDR3 protein: CASSWAGVHNEQFF
J gene: TRBJ2-4; clone size: many; CDR3 length: 17; D gene: .; V gene: TRBV7-2; CDR3 DNA: TGTGCCAGCAGCTCCGGAGCTGGGCGGGCCACCAGGGACATTCAGTACTTC; CDR3 protein: CASSSGAGRATRDIQYF
J gene: TRBJ1-2; clone size: .; CDR3 length: 13; D gene: .; V gene: TRBV7-9; CDR3 DNA: TGTGCCAGCAGCCCTGACGGAGAATATGGCTACACCTTC; CDR3 protein: CASSPDGEYGYTF
J gene: TRBJ2-1; clone size: .; CDR3 length: 10; D gene: .; V gene: TRBV12-3/TRBV12-4; CDR3 DNA: TGTGCCAGCAGTTTATATGAGCAGTTCTTC; CDR3 protein: CASSLYEQFF
J gene: TRBJ2-1; clone size: many; CDR3 length: 14; D gene: .; V gene: TRBV11-2; CDR3 DNA: TGTGCCAGCAGCTTAGAGAGGCAGAACAATGAGCAGTTCTTC; CDR3 protein: CASSLERQNNEQFF
J gene: TRBJ2-4; clone size: .; CDR3 length: 16; D gene: .; V gene: TRBV18; CDR3 DNA: TGTGCCAGCTCACCATACCGGAACTTAGCCAAAAACATTCAGTACTTC; CDR3 protein: CASSPYRNLAKNIQYF
J gene: TRBJ2-7; clone size: .; CDR3 length: 14; D gene: .; V gene: TRBV5-4; CDR3 DNA: TGTGCCAGCAGCTCCGACGGGTATCCCCACGAGCAGTACTTC; CDR3 protein: CASSSDGYPHEQYF
J gene: TRBJ2-1; clone size: many; CDR3 length: 20; D gene: TRBD2; V gene: TRBV29-1; CDR3 DNA: TGCAGCGTTGAGGAAAGGTTTAGGACTAGCGGGAGGCCCTCCTACAATGAGCAGTTCTTC; CDR3 protein: CSVEERFRTSGRPSYNEQFF
J gene: TRBJ2-2; clone size: .; CDR3 length: 15; D gene: .; V gene: TRBV4-3; CDR3 DNA: TGCGCCAGCAGCCAAGGGTCGCAGTTCACCGGGGAGCTGTTTTTT; CDR3 protein: CASSQGSQFTGELFF
J gene: TRBJ2-5; clone size: few; CDR3 length: 15; D gene: TRBD1; V gene: TRBV20-1; CDR3 DNA: TGCAGTGCTACCTCCAACAGGGGATCCCAAGAGACCCAGTACTTC; CDR3 protein: CSATSNRGSQETQYF
J gene: TRBJ1-1; clone size: .; CDR3 length: 11; D gene: .; V gene: TRBV28; CDR3 DNA: TGTGCCAGCAGTACACCGTTTGAAGCTTTCTTT; CDR3 protein: CASSTPFEAFF
J gene: TRBJ2-3; clone size: few; CDR3 length: 17; D gene: .; V gene: TRBV28; CDR3 DNA: TGTGCCAGCAGTGGGGAAACAGGGCGCTCGGGCACAGATACGCAGTATTTT; CDR3 protein: CASSGETGRSGTDTQYF
J gene: TRBJ1-1; clone size: few; CDR3 length: 13; D gene: .; V gene: TRBV10-1; CDR3 DNA: TGCGCCAGCAGTGTCCAGCTGAACACTGAAGCTTTCTTT; CDR3 protein: CASSVQLNTEAFF
J gene: TRBJ1-5; clone size: few; CDR3 length: 19; D gene: TRBD1; V gene: TRBV15; CDR3 DNA: TGTGCCACCAGCAGAGATGGGAGAGGGACAGCTTATAGCAATCAGCCCCAGCATTTT; CDR3 protein: CATSRDGRGTAYSNQPQHF
J gene: TRBJ2-1; clone size: few; CDR3 length: 15; D gene: .; V gene: TRBV7-2; CDR3 DNA: TGTGCCAGCAGCCCGTCCGGGGCCCCCTACAATGAGCAGTTCTTC; CDR3 protein: CASSPSGAPYNEQFF
J gene: TRBJ2-1; clone size: .; CDR3 length: 12; D gene: .; V gene: TRBV24-1; CDR3 DNA: TGTGCCACCAGTGATTTTAAGGGTGTGGAGTTCTTC; CDR3 protein: CATSDFKGVEFF
J gene: TRBJ1-2; clone size: many; CDR3 length: 13; D gene: .; V gene: TRBV3-1; CDR3 DNA: TGTGCCAGCAGCCCTGAAACACAGCGGGGCTACACCTTC; CDR3 protein: CASSPETQRGYTF
J gene: TRBJ1-5; clone size: few; CDR3 length: 16; D gene: TRBD1; V gene: TRBV7-9; CDR3 DNA: TGTGCCAGCAGCCTGCACACCCAGGGGGCGAGACAGCCCCAGCATTTT; CDR3 protein: CASSLHTQGARQPQHF
J gene: TRBJ2-3; clone size: few; CDR3 length: 11; D gene: .; V gene: TRBV29-1; CDR3 DNA: TGCAGCACCCAGGGAGCTTATACGCAGTATTTT; CDR3 protein: CSTQGAYTQYF
J gene: TRBJ1-2; clone size: .; CDR3 length: 13; D gene: .; V gene: TRBV29-1; CDR3 DNA: TGCAGCGTTGAAGGCCAGTGGAACTATGGCTACACCTTC; CDR3 protein: CSVEGQWNYGYTF
J gene: TRBJ1-2; clone size: .; CDR3 length: 13; D gene: .; V gene: TRBV4-1; CDR3 DNA: TGCGCCAGCAGCCTGACAAATTGGAATGGCTACACCTTC; CDR3 protein: CASSLTNWNGYTF
J gene: TRBJ2-1; clone size: many; CDR3 length: 12; D gene: TRBD2; V gene: TRBV12-3/TRBV12-4; CDR3 DNA: TGTGCCAGCAGAAAAATAGCGGGAGGGCAGTTCTTC; CDR3 protein: CASRKIAGGQFF
J gene: TRBJ1-5; clone size: few; CDR3 length: 12; D gene: .; V gene: TRBV28; CDR3 DNA: TGTGCCAGCAGGGGATACAATCAGCCCCAGCATTTT; CDR3 protein: CASRGYNQPQHF
J gene: TRBJ2-7; clone size: few; CDR3 length: 12; D gene: TRBD2; V gene: TRBV20-1; CDR3 DNA: TGCAGTGCTCCCGCACTAGCGGGCGAGCAGTACTTC; CDR3 protein: CSAPALAGEQYF
J gene: TRBJ2-5; clone size: .; CDR3 length: 13; D gene: .; V gene: TRBV29-1; CDR3 DNA: TGCAGCGCCCGGCTTGGGGGGTGGGAGACCCAGTACTTC; CDR3 protein: CSARLGGWETQYF
J gene: TRBJ2-1; clone size: .; CDR3 length: 18; D gene: .; V gene: TRBV10-2; CDR3 DNA: TGCGCCAGCAGTGAGTCAGGGGGGGGAACCGGCTCCTACAATGAGCAGTTCTTC; CDR3 protein: CASSESGGGTGSYNEQFF
J gene: TRBJ2-3; clone size: .; CDR3 length: 16; D gene: .; V gene: TRBV6-6; CDR3 DNA: TGTGCCAGCAGCCTCGGACTGATCCTTAGCACAGATACGCAGTATTTT; CDR3 protein: CASSLGLILSTDTQYF
J gene: TRBJ2-1; clone size: few; CDR3 length: 11; D gene: .; V gene: TRBV29-1; CDR3 DNA: TGCAGCGCTAAGGGAACCAATGAGCAGTTCTTC; CDR3 protein: CSAKGTNEQFF
J gene: TRBJ2-7; clone size: few; CDR3 length: 14; D gene: .; V gene: TRBV12-3/TRBV12-4; CDR3 DNA: TGTGCCAGCAGTTTCCTTTTATCCTCCTACGAGCAGTACTTC; CDR3 protein: CASSFLLSSYEQYF
J gene: TRBJ2-7; clone size: .; CDR3 length: 14; D gene: TRBD2; V gene: TRBV3-1; CDR3 DNA: TGTGCCAGCAGCGAGAGAGCGGGAGTCCACGAGCAGTACTTC; CDR3 protein: CASSERAGVHEQYF
J gene: TRBJ2-7; clone size: few; CDR3 length: 12; D gene: .; V gene: TRBV29-1; CDR3 DNA: TGCACCGCGGCCGTAAGCTCCTACGAGCAGTACTTC; CDR3 protein: CTAAVSSYEQYF
J gene: TRBJ2-2; clone size: few; CDR3 length: 16; D gene: TRBD1; V gene: TRBV24-1; CDR3 DNA: TGTGCCACCAGTGATCGAGGACAGGGGGTTATCGGGGAGCTGTTTTTT; CDR3 protein: CATSDRGQGVIGELFF
J gene: TRBJ1-3; clone size: few; CDR3 length: 17; D gene: .; V gene: TRBV12-3/TRBV12-4; CDR3 DNA: TGTGCCAGCAGTTTGAGTCGAGGGTCGAGCTCTGGAAACACCATATATTTT; CDR3 protein: CASSLSRGSSSGNTIYF
J gene: TRBJ1-3; clone size: .; CDR3 length: 16; D gene: .; V gene: TRBV27; CDR3 DNA: TGTGCCAGCAGTTCCCGACGGACCTACTCTGGAAACACCATATATTTT; CDR3 protein: CASSSRRTYSGNTIYF
J gene: TRBJ2-1; clone size: .; CDR3 length: 14; D gene: .; V gene: TRBV9; CDR3 DNA: TGTGCCAGCAGCGTAGCTGTATCAGCTAATGAGCAGTTCTTC; CDR3 protein: CASSVAVSANEQFF
J gene: TRBJ2-5; clone size: many; CDR3 length: 14; D gene: TRBD1; V gene: TRBV7-3; CDR3 DNA: TGTGCCAGCAGCCCGACAGGGGCTCAAGAGACCCAGTACTTC; CDR3 protein: CASSPTGAQETQYF
J gene: TRBJ1-6; clone size: few; CDR3 length: 11; D gene: TRBD1; V gene: TRBV28; CDR3 DNA: TGTGCCAGCTTTAAGGACAGGGTAGTCCACTTT; CDR3 protein: CASFKDRVVHF
J gene: TRBJ2-2; clone size: .; CDR3 length: 13; D gene: TRBD2; V gene: TRBV12-3/TRBV12-4; CDR3 DNA: TGTGCCAGCATGGCGGGAGGCACCGGGGAGCTGTTTTTT; CDR3 protein: CASMAGGTGELFF
J gene: TRBJ2-7; clone size: .; CDR3 length: 16; D gene: .; V gene: TRBV15; CDR3 DNA: TGTGCCACCAGCGAGACCTCAGCCGGGAAGCGGTACGAGCAGTACTTC; CDR3 protein: CATSETSAGKRYEQYF
J gene: TRBJ1-2; clone size: many; CDR3 length: 15; D gene: TRBD1; V gene: TRBV7-2; CDR3 DNA: TGTGCCAGCAGCTTAGTCCATGGGACAGGGATTGGCTACACCTTC; CDR3 protein: CASSLVHGTGIGYTF
J gene: TRBJ1-5; clone size: many; CDR3 length: 13; D gene: .; V gene: TRBV28; CDR3 DNA: TGTGCCAGCCTACAGGATAGCAATCAGCCCCAGCATTTT; CDR3 protein: CASLQDSNQPQHF
J gene: TRBJ2-7; clone size: many; CDR3 length: 15; D gene: .; V gene: TRBV18; CDR3 DNA: TGTGCCAGCTCACCAAGGGCTGGTTTGACCAACGAGCAGTACTTC; CDR3 protein: CASSPRAGLTNEQYF
J gene: TRBJ2-1; clone size: .; CDR3 length: 16; D gene: .; V gene: TRBV7-9; CDR3 DNA: TGTGCCAGCAGCCACCTCGTAGCCGGAAGGATCGATGAGCAGTTCTTC; CDR3 protein: CASSHLVAGRIDEQFF